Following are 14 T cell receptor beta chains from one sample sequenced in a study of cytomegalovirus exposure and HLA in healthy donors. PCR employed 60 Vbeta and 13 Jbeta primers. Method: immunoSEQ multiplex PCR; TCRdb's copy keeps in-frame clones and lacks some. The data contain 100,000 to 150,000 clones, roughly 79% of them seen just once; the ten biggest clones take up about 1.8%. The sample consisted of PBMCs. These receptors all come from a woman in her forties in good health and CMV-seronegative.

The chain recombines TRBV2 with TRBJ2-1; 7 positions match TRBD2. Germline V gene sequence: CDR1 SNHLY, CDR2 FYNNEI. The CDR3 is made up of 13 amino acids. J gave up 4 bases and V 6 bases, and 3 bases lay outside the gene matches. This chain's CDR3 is CASSLAAYNEQFF. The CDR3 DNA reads TGTGCCAGCAGCCTAGCGGCTTACAATGAGCAGTTCTTC. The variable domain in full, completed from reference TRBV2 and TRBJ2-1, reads EPEVTQTPSHQVTQMGQEVILRCVPISNHLYFYWYRQILGQKVEFLVSFYNNEISEKSEIFDDQFSVERPDGSNFTLKIRSTKLEDSAMYFCASSLAAYNEQFFGPGTRLTVL.

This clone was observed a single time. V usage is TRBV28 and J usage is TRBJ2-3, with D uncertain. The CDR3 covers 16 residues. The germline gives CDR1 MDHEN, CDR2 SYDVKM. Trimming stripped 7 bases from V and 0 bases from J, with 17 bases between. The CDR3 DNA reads TGTGCCAGCACCCACCCGGCGGAAACTAGCACAGATACGCAGTATTTT. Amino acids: CASTHPAETSTDTQYF.

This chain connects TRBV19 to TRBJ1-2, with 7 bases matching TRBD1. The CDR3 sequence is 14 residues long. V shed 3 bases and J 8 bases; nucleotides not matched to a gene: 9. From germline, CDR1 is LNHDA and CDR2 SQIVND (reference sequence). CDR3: CASSIGPRQGGYTF. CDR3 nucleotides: TGTGCCAGTAGTATTGGGCCTAGACAGGGAGGCTACACCTTC.

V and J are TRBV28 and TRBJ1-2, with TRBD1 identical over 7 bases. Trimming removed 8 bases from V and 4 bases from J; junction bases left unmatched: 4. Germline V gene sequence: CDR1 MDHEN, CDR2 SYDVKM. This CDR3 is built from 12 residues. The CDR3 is CASQGVPYGYTF. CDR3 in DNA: TGTGCCAGCCAGGGGGTACCCTATGGCTACACCTTC.

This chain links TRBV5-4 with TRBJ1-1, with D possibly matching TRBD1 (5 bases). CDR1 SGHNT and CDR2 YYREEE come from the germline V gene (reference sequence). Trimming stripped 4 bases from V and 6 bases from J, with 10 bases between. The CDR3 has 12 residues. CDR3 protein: CASSPGVSEAFF. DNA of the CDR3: TGTGCCAGCAGCCCGGGGGTGTCTGAAGCTTTCTTT.

The CDR3 loop is CASSSSSRDDYNSPLHF. The CDR3 nucleotides read TGTGCCAGCAGCTCCTCTTCGCGGGACGACTATAATTCACCCCTCCACTTT. The genes are TRBV25-1 and TRBJ1-6; TRBD1 might be the D (5 bases). V lost 6 bases and J lost 3, with 18 bases in between. CDR1 MGHDK and CDR2 SYGVNS come from the germline V gene. The CDR3 is made up of 17 amino acids.

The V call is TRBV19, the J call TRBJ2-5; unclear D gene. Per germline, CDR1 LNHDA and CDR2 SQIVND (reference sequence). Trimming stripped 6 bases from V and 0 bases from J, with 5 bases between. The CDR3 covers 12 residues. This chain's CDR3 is CASSRNQETQYF. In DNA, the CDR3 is TGTGCCAGTAGCAGAAACCAAGAGACCCAGTACTTC.

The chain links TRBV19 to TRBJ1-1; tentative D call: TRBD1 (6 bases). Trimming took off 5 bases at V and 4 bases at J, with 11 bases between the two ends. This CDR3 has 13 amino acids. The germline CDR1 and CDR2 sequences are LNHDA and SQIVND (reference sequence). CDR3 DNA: TGTGCCAGTAGTCCAGGGGCCGCCACTGAAGCTTTCTTT. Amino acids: CASSPGAATEAFF.

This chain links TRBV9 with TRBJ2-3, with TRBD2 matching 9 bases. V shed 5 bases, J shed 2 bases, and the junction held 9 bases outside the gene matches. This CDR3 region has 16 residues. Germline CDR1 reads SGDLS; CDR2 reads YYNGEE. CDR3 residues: CASSATAGGYTDTQYF. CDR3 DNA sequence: TGTGCCAGCAGTGCCACAGCGGGAGGTTACACAGATACGCAGTATTTT. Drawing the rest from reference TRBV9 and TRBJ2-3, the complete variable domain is DSGVTQTPKHLITATGQRVTLRCSPRSGDLSVYWYQQSLDQGLQFLIQYYNGEERAKGNILERFSAQQFPDLHSELNLSSLELGDSALYFCASSATAGGYTDTQYFGPGTRLTVL.

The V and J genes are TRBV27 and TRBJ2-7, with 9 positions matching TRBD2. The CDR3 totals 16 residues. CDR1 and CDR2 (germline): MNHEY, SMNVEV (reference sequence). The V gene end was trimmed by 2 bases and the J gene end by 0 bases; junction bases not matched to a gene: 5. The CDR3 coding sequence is TGTGCCAGCAGTTTACTGGCTAGCGGGGCCTCCTACGAGCAGTACTTC. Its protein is CASSLLASGASYEQYF.

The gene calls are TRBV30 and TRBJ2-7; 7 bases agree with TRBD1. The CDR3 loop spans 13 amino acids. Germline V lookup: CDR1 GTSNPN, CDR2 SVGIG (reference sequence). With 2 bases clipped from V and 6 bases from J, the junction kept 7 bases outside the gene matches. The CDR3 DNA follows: TGTGCCTGGAGTCCGGGACAGCCTTCCGAGCAGTACTTC. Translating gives CAWSPGQPSEQYF.

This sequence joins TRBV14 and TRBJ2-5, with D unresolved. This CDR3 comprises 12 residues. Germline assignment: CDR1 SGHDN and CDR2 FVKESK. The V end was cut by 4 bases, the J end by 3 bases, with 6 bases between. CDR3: CASSLVKETQYF. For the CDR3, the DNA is TGTGCCAGCAGCCTTGTTAAAGAGACCCAGTACTTC.

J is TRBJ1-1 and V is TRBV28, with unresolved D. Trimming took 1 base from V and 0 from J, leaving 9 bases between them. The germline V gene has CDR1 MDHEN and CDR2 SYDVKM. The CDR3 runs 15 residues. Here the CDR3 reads CASSLYQDLNTEAFF. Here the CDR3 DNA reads TGTGCCAGCAGTTTATACCAGGATCTGAACACTGAAGCTTTCTTT.

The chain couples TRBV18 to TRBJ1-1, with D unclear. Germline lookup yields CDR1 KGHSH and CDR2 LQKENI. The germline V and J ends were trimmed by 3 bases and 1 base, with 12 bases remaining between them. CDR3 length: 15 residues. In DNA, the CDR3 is TGTGCCAGCTCACCCAACGATCTAACGAACACTGAAGCTTTCTTT. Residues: CASSPNDLTNTEAFF.